This TCR beta chain stems from a study of early T cells in non-severe SARS-CoV-2 infection. Study-wide background: From unsorted whole blood, bulk RNA was sequenced, and the chains remained unpaired. Findings and caveats of the study: A preference for anti-spike CD8 responses marked VDJdb matching, which missed private and CD4 specificities.

The library protocol tagged individual cDNA molecules with unique molecular identifiers. TCRdb passed the 5' RACE reads through MiXCR, listing each CDR3 protein once. The data show 68,000 or so distinct CDR3 sequences, with roughly 13% seen just once and approximately 4.8% held by the top ten. The V end lost 1 base, the J end lost 6 bases, and 14 bases lay between the germline ends. Germline values: CDR1 SGHTA, CDR2 FQGNSA. The CDR3 spans 15 residues. This clonotype was recorded at least ten times. The antigen is not known. The chain has TRBV7-2 and TRBJ2-3; possibly TRBD2 for D (6 bases). This receptor was taken from an adult who was a healthcare worker with PCR-confirmed SARS-CoV-2 infection or an uninfected control (not recorded which). The source material was whole blood. CDR3 nucleotide sequence: TGTGCCAGCAGCTTAGGGGCGGGGTACGGGGATACGCAGTATTTT. It encodes CASSLGAGYGDTQYF.